Shown below are 21 T cell receptor beta chains from a single sample sequenced in a study of shared clonotypes between healthy human individuals. Sequenced by immunoSEQ multiplex PCR; TCRdb stores in-frame clones only, minus some. The top ten hold 50% of the sample, which has 85,000 to 100,000 clones, approximately 70% seen once. The sample taken for sequencing was memory CD8+ T cells sorted from blood. This sample's subset: CD45RO+ cells pooled with CCR7-negative TemRA cells. The receptors originated from a man aged 25-45 years in good health.

This clone was found many times. J is TRBJ2-7 and V is TRBV5-4, with TRBD1 identical over 7 bases. The CDR3 consists of 15 residues. V trimming: 4 bases; J trimming: 5 bases; junction bases outside the gene matches: 12. Looked up from germline, CDR1 is SGHNT and CDR2 is YYREEE (reference sequence). The CDR3 DNA follows: TGTGCCAGCAGCCCCACGTTGGGACAGATAGACGAGCAGTACTTC. Amino acid sequence: CASSPTLGQIDEQYF.

Ten or more counts support this clone. CDR3 protein: CASSSQGARGSASMETQYF. DNA for the CDR3: TGTGCCAGCAGCTCTCAGGGGGCTCGGGGTAGCGCGAGTATGGAGACCCAGTACTTC. V is TRBV13 and J is TRBJ2-5; 8 bases match TRBD1. This CDR3 has 19 amino acids. The germline V gene encodes CDR1 PRHDT and CDR2 FYEKMQ (reference sequence). V was clipped by 4 bases and J by 5 bases; unmatched bases: 21.

The chain couples TRBV18 to TRBJ2-3; D call uncertain. Trimming removed 1 base at V and 1 base at J, with 3 bases between. Germline V gene data show CDR1 as KGHSH and CDR2 as LQKENI. CDR3 length: 13 residues. Here the CDR3 reads CASSPLGTDTQYF. Written as DNA, the CDR3 is TGTGCCAGCTCACCACTAGGCACAGATACGCAGTATTTT.

This clone occurred once. The V gene is TRBV5-1, the J gene TRBJ2-1; D perhaps matches TRBD1 (6 bases). The germline V and J ends were trimmed by 0 bases and 4 bases, with 8 bases remaining between them. The germline V gene has CDR1 SGHRS and CDR2 YFSETQ. The CDR3 length is 14 residues. CDR3 nucleotide sequence: TGCGCCAGCAGCTTGGGACAGGCTTACAATGAGCAGTTCTTC. Translated: CASSLGQAYNEQFF.

The CDR3 is CASTDMDLRQYF. CDR3 in DNA: TGTGCCAGCACTGACATGGACCTACGGCAGTACTTC. The V call is TRBV27, the J call TRBJ2-7; no clear D gene. This CDR3 contains 12 residues. V dropped 7 bases and J dropped 9 bases, with 16 bases sitting between them. Germline loops: CDR1 MNHEY, CDR2 SMNVEV (reference sequence).

To note about this clone: A single base separates this from a much larger clone, so it may be a read error. The V gene is TRBV6-4, the J gene TRBJ2-7; 14 positions agree with TRBD2. The germline V gene has CDR1 MRHNA and CDR2 SNTAGT. The CDR3 is 15 amino acids. Trimming cost V 3 bases and J 4 bases; bases outside gene matches: 2. The CDR3 is CASSEGTSGSYEQYF. The CDR3 DNA is TGTGCCAGCAGTGAAGGGACTAGCGGGAGTTACGAGCAGTACTTC.

The chain employs TRBV7-8 and TRBJ1-5; 12 bases line up with TRBD1. CDR3 size: 17 residues. The germline gives CDR1 SGHVS, CDR2 FQNEAQ. The V gene end was trimmed by 2 bases and the J gene end by 4 bases; junction bases not matched to a gene: 6. This CDR3 is CASSLRDRGRGNQPQHF. CDR3 sequence (DNA): TGTGCCAGCAGCTTAAGGGACAGGGGGCGAGGGAATCAGCCCCAGCATTTT. Full variable domain (missing parts from reference TRBV7-8 and TRBJ1-5): GAGVSQSPRYKVAKRGQDVALRCDPISGHVSLFWYQQALGQGPEFLTYFQNEAQLDKSGLPSDRFFAERPEGSVSTLKIQRTQQEDSAVYLCASSLRDRGRGNQPQHFGDGTRLSIL.

V and J are TRBV5-8 and TRBJ2-1, with 12 bases lining up with TRBD2. The CDR3 has 15 residues. V lost 7 bases to trimming and J lost 6 bases; unmatched junction nucleotides: 8. Germline V gives CDR1 SGHTS, CDR2 YDEGEE. Here the CDR3 DNA reads TGTGCCAGCCTTGAAGGACTAGCGGGACTCAATGAGCAGTTCTTC. Its translation is CASLEGLAGLNEQFF.

This chain links TRBV5-1 with TRBJ2-7; D is undetermined. CDR1 and CDR2 (germline): SGHRS, YFSETQ. The ends were cut back, 4 bases at V and 3 bases at J, with 17 bases in the middle. This CDR3 contains 15 residues. CDR3 protein: CASSPFPVASYEQYF. The CDR3 bases are TGCGCCAGCAGCCCCTTCCCTGTTGCCAGCTACGAGCAGTACTTC.

CDR3 region: CASRPSTGILTGDTQYF. The CDR3 DNA reads TGTGCCAGCAGACCGAGTACAGGGATTTTAACGGGAGATACGCAGTATTTT. This chain joins TRBV28 and TRBJ2-3, with D perhaps TRBD1 (6 bases). V gave up 6 bases and J gave up 5 bases, with 24 bases separating them. The CDR3 runs to 17 residues. The germline gives CDR1 MDHEN, CDR2 SYDVKM. Full variable domain (missing parts from reference TRBV28 and TRBJ2-3): DVKVTQSSRYLVKRTGEKVFLECVQDMDHENMFWYRQDPGLGLRLIYFSYDVKMKEKGDIPEGYSVSREKKERFSLILESASTNQTSMYLCASRPSTGILTGDTQYFGPGTRLTVL.

V usage is TRBV7-9 and J usage is TRBJ2-5, with D hard to call. Trimming shortened V by 5 bases and J by 4 bases, and 14 bases separated the two germline ends. Per germline, CDR1 SEHNR and CDR2 FQNEAQ (reference sequence). This CDR3 region has 14 residues. The CDR3 loop reads CASSRNRGLETQYF. The CDR3 coding sequence is TGTGCCAGCAGCCGAAATCGAGGTTTAGAGACCCAGTACTTC.

The chain recombines TRBV6-6 with TRBJ1-4, with a tentative D call TRBD1 (6 bases). The CDR3 extends over 16 amino acids. The germline V and J ends were trimmed by 2 bases and 8 bases, with 18 bases remaining between them. Germline values: CDR1 MNHNY, CDR2 SVGAGI (reference sequence). The CDR3 loop reads CASSYLPRQGYEKLFF. In nucleotides, the CDR3 is TGTGCCAGCAGTTACCTTCCCCGGCAGGGGTACGAAAAACTGTTTTTT.

This sequence joins TRBV7-9 and TRBJ2-1; D ambiguous. V shed 3 bases and J shed 8 bases, with 5 bases lying between them. The germline gives CDR1 SEHNR, CDR2 FQNEAQ (reference sequence). The CDR3 runs to 11 residues. CDR3 bases: TGTGCCAGCAGCTTTTGGGATGAGCAGTTCTTC. Translated, it gives CASSFWDEQFF.

V gene TRBV6-6 combines with J gene TRBJ2-7; D is unclear. V gave up 0 bases and J gave up 5 bases, with 2 bases separating them. From germline, CDR1 is MNHNY and CDR2 SVGAGI (reference sequence). The CDR3 covers 11 residues. The CDR3 region is CASSYSDEQYF. In nucleotides, the CDR3 is TGTGCCAGCAGTTACTCGGACGAGCAGTACTTC.

The table lists this clone with a count of one. This chain uses TRBV9 with TRBJ2-4; tentatively, D is TRBD2 (5 bases). The CDR3 totals 14 residues. Germline V lookup: CDR1 SGDLS, CDR2 YYNGEE. With 4 bases removed from V and 7 bases from J, the gap between germline ends came to 15 bases. CDR3 bases: TGTGCCAGCAGCCCCATGCCGGGGTGGAACATTCAGTACTTC. Translating it yields CASSPMPGWNIQYF. The complete variable domain, with remaining parts taken from reference TRBV9 and TRBJ2-4, reads DSGVTQTPKHLITATGQRVTLRCSPRSGDLSVYWYQQSLDQGLQFLIQYYNGEERAKGNILERFSAQQFPDLHSELNLSSLELGDSALYFCASSPMPGWNIQYFGAGTRLSVL.

The genes are TRBV2 and TRBJ1-2; 7 bases map to TRBD1. The ends lost 7 bases at V and 10 bases at J; junction bases unmatched: 15. The germline V gene encodes CDR1 SNHLY and CDR2 FYNNEI. CDR3 size: 14 residues. The CDR3 is CASKRTGGEGVYTF. Here the CDR3 DNA reads TGTGCCAGCAAAAGGACAGGAGGGGAGGGGGTCTACACCTTC.

The V and J genes are TRBV18 and TRBJ2-3; 11 bases line up with TRBD2. V lost 3 bases and J lost 4; bases outside the gene matches: 6. Germline V gives CDR1 KGHSH, CDR2 LQKENI. This CDR3 is 16 amino acids long. The CDR3 nucleotides read TGTGCCAGCTCACCGCCTAGCGGGGGGCCCCCAGATACGCAGTATTTT. It codes for CASSPPSGGPPDTQYF.

This clone was counted a few times. The chain combines TRBV7-9 with TRBJ2-7; D may correspond to TRBD1 or TRBD2 (5 bases each). V lost 3 bases to trimming and J lost 0 bases, with 15 bases between them. Germline V lookup: CDR1 SEHNR, CDR2 FQNEAQ (reference sequence). CDR3 length: 16 amino acids. Here the CDR3 reads CASSLGPGRVSYEQYF. In DNA form, the CDR3 reads TGTGCCAGCAGCTTGGGCCCGGGACGGGTCTCCTACGAGCAGTACTTC.

This chain connects TRBV11-2 to TRBJ2-7; 9 positions match TRBD2. Germline V gives CDR1 SGHAT, CDR2 FQNNGV. Trimming took 1 base from V and 1 from J; bases not matched to a gene: 5. This CDR3 has 16 amino acids. The CDR3 nucleotides read TGTGCCAGCAGCTTAGTCGGCGGGAGGGTATCCTACGAGCAGTACTTC. Its protein product is CASSLVGGRVSYEQYF.

The CDR3 region has the DNA TGTGCCAGTAGTACCTCGACAGGGGTCTCCTACGAGCAGTACTTC. Its protein is CASSTSTGVSYEQYF. The gene calls are TRBV19 and TRBJ2-7, with TRBD1 identical over 8 bases. V trimming: 4 bases; J trimming: 0 bases; junction bases outside the gene matches: 5. Germline V gene lookup returns CDR1 LNHDA and CDR2 SQIVND (reference sequence). This CDR3 has 15 residues.

With regard to this clone: Mismatch with germline at one junction end may stem from a read error. The chain recombines TRBV6-6 with TRBJ2-3; the match to TRBD1 covers 9 bases. This CDR3 spans 15 amino acids. Germline V gives CDR1 MNHNY, CDR2 SVGAGI (reference sequence). The CDR3 loop reads CASSDSTGGPDTQYF. CDR3 coding DNA: TGTGCCAGCAGTGACTCAACAGGGGGCCCAGATACGCAGTATTTT.